The clone carrying this T cell receptor beta chain was seen more than once but under ten times. After removal of 3 bases from V and 9 bases from J, the junction contained 9 bases not matched to a gene. CDR1 is SGHRS, CDR2 YFSETQ, per germline. The CDR3 length is 16 residues. The data derive from a study of spatial heterogeneity in lung cancer. Time point here: sample taken at primary tumor resection. The input material, whole RNA from tumor, nontumor lung or frozen PBMC, was sequenced unsorted. The donors were 70 or so patients with non-small cell lung cancer that was early-stage and untreated. TCRdb reanalysed the 5' RACE reads using MiXCR and keeps one entry per CDR3 protein. The sample gives some 11,000 distinct CDR3 sequences, approximately 6.2% of which show up once; under 13% is in the top ten.

The material was normal lung tissue next to the tumor, obtained at surgery. This TCR was sampled from a male donor with early-stage non-small cell lung cancer. The chain couples TRBV5-1 to TRBJ1-6; 10 nucleotides agree with TRBD1. The CDR3 DNA reads as TGCGCCAGCAGCTCGAACGCCGGGACAGGGGTTTCACCCCTCCACTTT. It yields the protein CASSSNAGTGVSPLHF.